These 8 T cell receptor beta chains share one sample of origin, sequenced in a study of response to subunit inactivated influenza vaccine. TCRdb called the RT-PCR reads again in MiXCR, with one record for every CDR3 protein. The sample lists around 500,000 distinct CDR3 sequences, about a tenth occurring once. Source: PBMCs from blood, taken 45 days after vaccination. The receptors shown here come from a man aged 45 to 65 who received an inactivated influenza vaccine.

The chain recombines TRBV10-3 with TRBJ2-1; TRBD1 matches 9 bases. The germline V gene has CDR1 ENHRY and CDR2 SYGVKD. The length of the CDR3 is 14 residues. V trimming: 6 bases; J trimming: 5 bases; junction bases outside the gene matches: 5. The CDR3 DNA sequence: TGTGCCATCAGAACGGGACAGGGAGACAATGAGCAGTTCTTC. Translated: CAIRTGQGDNEQFF.

This clonotype has only a few counts. The rearrangement joins TRBV10-2 to TRBJ1-3; D is undetermined. Germline values: CDR1 WSHSY, CDR2 SAAADI. The germline V and J ends were trimmed by 7 bases and 0 bases, with 10 bases remaining between them. CDR3 size: 14 residues. The CDR3 region has the DNA TGCGCCAGCAAGATCCACAGCTCTGGAAACACCATATATTTT. This translates into CASKIHSSGNTIYF.

This clonotype was detected ten times or more. The chain links TRBV7-2 to TRBJ1-4; weak D call: TRBD1 (5 bases). The CDR3 runs 14 residues. The V and J ends lost 1 base and 6 bases respectively, with 9 bases between them. Per the germline V gene, CDR1 is SGHTA and CDR2 is FQGNSA. The CDR3 reads CASSLGGTDEKLFF. The DNA of the CDR3 is TGTGCCAGCAGCTTAGGGGGGACGGATGAAAAACTGTTTTTT.

The gene calls are TRBV6-5 and TRBJ1-4; unclear D gene. V lost 0 bases to trimming and J lost 0 bases, with 11 bases between them. This CDR3 comprises 17 residues. Germline CDR1 MNHEY, CDR2 SVGAGI. The CDR3 region is CASSYSPRVTTNEKLFF. The DNA for the CDR3 is TGTGCCAGCAGTTACTCTCCAAGGGTGACAACTAATGAAAAACTGTTTTTT.

This clonotype was recorded a few times. The chain links TRBV24-1 to TRBJ2-1, with 8 bases that match TRBD2. Germline V CDR1 and CDR2: KGHDR, SFDVKD. V lost 5 bases and J lost 0; bases outside the gene matches: 5. The CDR3 spans 16 residues. The CDR3 region has the DNA TGTGCCACCAGTGGCAAAAGCGGGAGCTCCTACAATGAGCAGTTCTTC. This codes for CATSGKSGSSYNEQFF.

This clonotype has a count of ten or more. The genes are TRBV29-1 and TRBJ2-7, with TRBD1 identical over 8 bases. With 6 bases clipped from V and 4 bases from J, the junction kept 5 bases outside the gene matches. Per germline, CDR1 SQVTM and CDR2 ANQGSEA. CDR3 length equals 12 residues. This CDR3 reads CSVRQGAYEQYF. DNA for the CDR3: TGCAGCGTCCGGCAGGGGGCTTACGAGCAGTACTTC.

In the case of this clonotype: At one boundary the junction diverges from the germline segment, which might be a read error. V gene TRBV5-1 combines with J gene TRBJ2-1; D is uncertain. This CDR3 has 14 amino acids. Germline lookup yields CDR1 SGHRS and CDR2 YFSETQ. The CDR3, as DNA: TGCGCCAGCAGCTTGGGTCAGGCCTACAGTGAGCAGTTCTTC. This gives the protein CASSLGQAYSEQFF.

There are a few counts of this clonotype. This chain links TRBV28 with TRBJ2-7; TRBD1 agrees at 10 bases. With V trimmed by 5 bases and J by 9 bases, 4 bases remained unmatched. The CDR3 sequence is 12 residues long. Germline V gene data show CDR1 as MDHEN and CDR2 as SYDVKM. The CDR3 sequence is CASSPRDRGQYF. The CDR3, as DNA: TGTGCCAGCAGTCCTCGGGACAGGGGGCAGTACTTC.